The 12 T cell receptor beta chains in this list originate from one sample, sequenced in a study of blood T cell repertoires in COVID-19. TCRdb keeps only in-frame clones here, not all; method: immunoSEQ multiplex PCR. The table has 400,000 or so clones, more than 80% seen once; the top ten hold 1% to 1.3%. Sample: PBMCs or T cells enriched from blood (not recorded which). The receptors here all came from a young man who had recovered from COVID-19.

The chain combines TRBV20-1 with TRBJ2-5; 11 bases are a match to TRBD2. This CDR3 is built from 18 residues. V was clipped by 3 bases and J by 4 bases; unmatched bases: 16. The germline V gene encodes CDR1 DFQATT and CDR2 SNEGSKA (reference sequence). The CDR3 DNA reads TGCAGTGCTAGTCGGCTAGCGGGAGGCGCCGGATCGGGAGAGACCCAGTACTTC. Its translation: CSASRLAGGAGSGETQYF.

This clone appeared a single time. The chain uses TRBV5-1 and TRBJ1-3; D is perhaps TRBD1 (6 bases). The CDR3 is 16 amino acids. Germline lookup yields CDR1 SGHRS and CDR2 YFSETQ. Trimming removed 0 bases from V and 0 bases from J, with 10 bases in between. CDR3 nucleotide sequence: TGCGCCAGCAGCTTGGTTGCGGGGGCCTCTGGAAACACCATATATTTT. Translation: CASSLVAGASGNTIYF.

This clone occurred once. The rearrangement uses TRBV5-4 and TRBJ1-2, with a possible D match to TRBD1 (5 bases). Trimming shortened V by 6 bases and J by 8 bases, and 20 bases separated the two germline ends. This CDR3 region has 14 residues. Germline V gene data show CDR1 as SGHNT and CDR2 as YYREEE (reference sequence). The CDR3, as DNA: TGTGCCAGCAATTCTCCGGGCAGGGATGTCGGCTACACCTTC. Translated: CASNSPGRDVGYTF.

V and J are TRBV29-1 and TRBJ2-3; 9 positions match TRBD1. The germline V gene encodes CDR1 SQVTM and CDR2 ANQGSEA. V dropped 4 bases and J dropped 7; count of bases not matched to a gene: 6. The CDR3 spans 13 residues. The CDR3 sequence is CSVGNRGQNTQYF. Here the CDR3 DNA reads TGCAGCGTTGGGAACAGGGGGCAAAATACGCAGTATTTT.

V is TRBV11-2 and J is TRBJ2-3, with D unresolved. V lost 6 bases and J 3 bases, leaving 4 bases between the germline ends. CDR3 size: 11 residues. CDR1 and CDR2 (germline): SGHAT, FQNNGV. The CDR3 reads CASRHTDTQYF. The DNA of the CDR3 is TGTGCCAGCAGACATACAGATACGCAGTATTTT.

The chain carries TRBV11-2 and TRBJ1-2; TRBD1 aligns across 9 bases. The J segment lost 4 bases and the V segment lost 10 bases, leaving 4 bases of the junction unmatched. This CDR3 is built from 12 residues. CDR1 and CDR2 from the germline V gene are SGHAT and FQNNGV. The CDR3 DNA reads as TGTGCCACACAGGGGGCGAGCTATGGCTACACCTTC. This translates into CATQGASYGYTF.

Many counts were recorded for this clone. V usage is TRBV27 and J usage is TRBJ2-1; 7 bases line up with TRBD2. Unmatched junction bases numbered 12, after V lost 6 bases and J lost 4 bases. The germline V gene encodes CDR1 MNHEY and CDR2 SMNVEV (reference sequence). The CDR3 contains 16 residues. CDR3 in DNA: TGTGCCAGCAGCCGAACCACCGGGACTAAATACAATGAGCAGTTCTTC. Its translation is CASSRTTGTKYNEQFF.

This chain uses TRBV19 with TRBJ2-4; 9 bases are a match to TRBD2. The V gene's germline CDR1 is LNHDA and CDR2 SQIVND (reference sequence). This CDR3 region has 15 residues. The J segment lost 7 bases and the V segment lost 5 bases, leaving 9 bases of the junction unmatched. This CDR3 is CASSPGLALYNIQYF. DNA for the CDR3: TGTGCCAGTAGTCCCGGACTAGCGTTATACAACATTCAGTACTTC.

This rearrangement joins TRBV4-1 to TRBJ1-6; the D gene is possibly TRBD1 (5 bases). This CDR3 has 16 amino acids. The V end lost 0 bases, the J end lost 8 bases, and 14 bases lay between the germline ends. Germline-derived CDR1 and CDR2 are MGHRA and YSYEKL. In nucleotides, the CDR3 is TGCGCCAGCAGCCAAGATCTAGGGGCCGTGTATTCACCCCTCCACTTT. Its translation is CASSQDLGAVYSPLHF.

The genes are TRBV19 and TRBJ1-5; 7 positions agree with TRBD1. CDR1 and CDR2 (germline): LNHDA, SQIVND (reference sequence). The CDR3 totals 15 residues. Trimming took 5 bases from V and 2 from J; bases not matched to a gene: 6. CDR3 DNA sequence: TGTGCCAGTAGTCAGACAGGGAGTCGCAATCAGCCCCAGCATTTT. Amino acids: CASSQTGSRNQPQHF.

This clone came up once. The chain combines TRBV18 with TRBJ2-1; 9 nucleotides line up with TRBD2. CDR1 KGHSH and CDR2 LQKENI come from the germline V gene. The CDR3 is 15 residues long. The V gene end was trimmed by 0 bases and the J gene end by 9 bases; junction bases not matched to a gene: 6. CDR3 sequence (DNA): TGTGCCAGCTCACCACCGGCTAGCGGGATGAGTGAGCAGTTCTTC. Translating it yields CASSPPASGMSEQFF.

The chain employs TRBV28 and TRBJ1-1; TRBD1 is a possible D gene (6 bases). The CDR3 is 15 amino acids. CDR1 is MDHEN, CDR2 SYDVKM, per germline. V was trimmed by 6 bases and J by 1 base, leaving 15 bases between them. The DNA for the CDR3 is TGTGCCAGCAGCAAACTTGGGGGCAAGAACACTGAAGCTTTCTTT. This codes for CASSKLGGKNTEAFF.